The T cell receptor beta chain described here comes from a study of blood T cell repertoires in COVID-19. About the research overall: Sources were T cells, B-cell-depleted T cells, or PBMCs; the material itself was cDNA or gDNA.

The CDR3 loop spans 14 amino acids. The V gene's germline CDR1 is SGHRS and CDR2 YFSETQ. V dropped 2 bases and J dropped 1; count of bases not matched to a gene: 1. This clone was seen only once. Original analysis: Using reference gene primer amplification, nucleated cell counts were estimated. Profiled with immunoSEQ multiplex PCR; TCRdb holds only in-frame clones, not every one. V and J calls and clone size are as listed in that table; D and trimming were resolved from the DNA. The top ten clones hold approximately 20% of a sample with under 130,000 clones, around 74% of them seen once. This clonotype was sampled from a woman in her 70s with acute or convalescent COVID-19. This rearrangement joins TRBV5-1 to TRBJ2-5; TRBD1 matches at 8 bases. Sequencing used peripheral blood. CDR3 nucleotide sequence: TGCGCCAGCAGCTTTCAGGGGGCCCAAGAGACCCAGTACTTC. This sequence encodes CASSFQGAQETQYF.